These T cell receptor beta chains were read from a single sample in a study of cytomegalovirus exposure and HLA in healthy donors. Clones were sequenced by immunoSEQ multiplex PCR, and TCRdb holds only the in-frame ones, with some missing. The sample yields 85,000 to 120,000 clones, 75% seen once. Specimen: PBMCs. The receptors derive from a man aged 35 to 55 in good health and CMV-seronegative. CDR3s include the opening cysteine and the closing phenylalanine or tryptophan. The order of the fields is J gene, D gene, V gene, clone size, CDR3 DNA, CDR3 protein. The D gene is left open where the match is weak. Size is omitted from some rows. Given values are once, few, many or a class for expanded clones.

J: TRBJ2-7
D: -
V: TRBV7-2
size: -
DNA: TGTGCCAGCAGCTTCGGACTCGGAGGAAACTACGAGCAGTACTTC
CDR3: CASSFGLGGNYEQYF

J: TRBJ2-2
D: -
V: TRBV5-6
size: once
DNA: TGTGCCAGCAGCTGGAGGGCCGGGGAGCTGTTTTTT
CDR3: CASSWRAGELFF

J: TRBJ2-2
D: TRBD2
V: TRBV18
size: -
DNA: TGTGCCAGCTCAAGCGGGGGGACGACCGCCGGGGAGCTGTTTTTT
CDR3: CASSSGGTTAGELFF

J: TRBJ1-2
D: TRBD1
V: TRBV9
size: few
DNA: TGTGCCAGCAGCCCGACAGGGGCGGATAATTATGGCTACACCTTC
CDR3: CASSPTGADNYGYTF

J: TRBJ2-5
D: TRBD2
V: TRBV4-1
size: -
DNA: TGCGCCAGCAGCCCCCCTCCGGGACTAGCAGGGGAGACCCAGTACTTC
CDR3: CASSPPPGLAGETQYF

J: TRBJ1-1
D: -
V: TRBV18
size: -
DNA: TGTGCCAGCTCTCCCGACAGTATCCCGAACACTGAAGCTTTCTTT
CDR3: CASSPDSIPNTEAFF

J: TRBJ2-3
D: -
V: TRBV18
size: once
DNA: TGTGCCAGCTCAGACCCCGGAGACCCAAAGTCTTACGAAGATACGCAGTATTTT
CDR3: CASSDPGDPKSYEDTQYF

J: TRBJ1-1
D: TRBD1
V: TRBV7-8
size: -
DNA: TGTGCCAGCGCGGGGCAGGGGGTCACTGAAGCTTTCTTT
CDR3: CASAGQGVTEAFF

J: TRBJ2-2
D: TRBD2
V: TRBV7-2
size: -
DNA: TGTGCCAGCACACCGGCGCTACTAGCGGGGGCCGTGAACACCGGGGAGCTGTTTTTT
CDR3: CASTPALLAGAVNTGELFF

J: TRBJ2-7
D: -
V: TRBV6-5
size: once
DNA: TGTGCCAGCACTCCGACCGACAGCTACGAGCAGTACTTC
CDR3: CASTPTDSYEQYF

J: TRBJ1-3
D: -
V: TRBV5-1
size: few
DNA: TGCGCCAGCAGCTTGGGGTCTACCGGGACATCAAACACCATATATTTT
CDR3: CASSLGSTGTSNTIYF

J: TRBJ1-5
D: -
V: TRBV6-1
size: few
DNA: TGTGCCAGCAGTTCACAGGGTAAGGCTCAGCCCCAGCATTTT
CDR3: CASSSQGKAQPQHF

J: TRBJ2-2
D: -
V: TRBV7-9
size: -
DNA: TGTGCCAGCACGCTAGCTTTCCGGGAGCTGTTTTTT
CDR3: CASTLAFRELFF

J: TRBJ1-2
D: -
V: TRBV5-4
size: few
DNA: TGTGCCAGCAGCCCCCAGGGACTTGATGGCTACACCTTC
CDR3: CASSPQGLDGYTF

J: TRBJ2-5
D: -
V: TRBV7-9
size: -
DNA: TGTGCCAGCAGCCCAGACAGTAATGCGGGGCAAGAGACCCAGTACTTC
CDR3: CASSPDSNAGQETQYF

J: TRBJ1-1
D: TRBD1
V: TRBV12-5
size: -
DNA: TGTGCTAGTGGTTCACCGACAGGGGCGGAAGCTTTCTTT
CDR3: CASGSPTGAEAFF

J: TRBJ1-6
D: -
V: TRBV19
size: -
DNA: TGTGCCAGTAGTATTAACTATAATTCACCCCTCCACTTT
CDR3: CASSINYNSPLHF

J: TRBJ1-2
D: -
V: TRBV7-6
size: few
DNA: TGTGCCAGCAGCTTACAACAGGACTATGGCTACACCTTC
CDR3: CASSLQQDYGYTF

J: TRBJ2-7
D: TRBD2
V: TRBV10-2
size: -
DNA: TGCGCCAGCAGTGGGGCGGGGGTTAGCTCCTACGAGCAGTACTTC
CDR3: CASSGAGVSSYEQYF

J: TRBJ1-1
D: TRBD1
V: TRBV19
size: -
DNA: TGTGCCAGTAGTCCCCGACAGGGGACGAACACTGAAGCTTTCTTT
CDR3: CASSPRQGTNTEAFF

J: TRBJ2-5
D: TRBD2
V: TRBV7-9
size: -
DNA: TGTTCCAGCAGCGTTGCCGGGACTAGCGGGGGGAAAGAGACCCAGTACTTC
CDR3: CSSSVAGTSGGKETQYF

J: TRBJ2-5
D: -
V: TRBV15
size: -
DNA: TGTGCCACCAGCATAGGGGTGTCCGGAGAGACCCAGTACTTC
CDR3: CATSIGVSGETQYF

J: TRBJ2-7
D: TRBD1
V: TRBV11-1
size: -
DNA: TGTGCCAGCAGCTTAGAACAGGGGGCTACCTACGAGCAGTACTTC
CDR3: CASSLEQGATYEQYF

J: TRBJ2-1
D: -
V: TRBV29-1
size: -
DNA: TGCAGCGTTGAGGGCGGGGGCGGCCTTTGGGACAATGAGCAGTTCTTC
CDR3: CSVEGGGGLWDNEQFF

J: TRBJ1-5
D: TRBD1
V: TRBV15
size: -
DNA: TGTGCCACCAGCAGGGGACAGGGCAATCAGCCCCAGCATTTT
CDR3: CATSRGQGNQPQHF

J: TRBJ2-7
D: -
V: TRBV5-1
size: -
DNA: TGCGCCAGCAGCCGGGACTACGAGCAGTACTTC
CDR3: CASSRDYEQYF

J: TRBJ1-1
D: TRBD1
V: TRBV19
size: -
DNA: TGTGCCAGTATCGTGACGACAGGGGGTACTGAAGCTTTCTTT
CDR3: CASIVTTGGTEAFF

J: TRBJ1-2
D: -
V: TRBV7-9
size: -
DNA: TGTGCCAGCAGCTTGGGCGGGGGCCCTGCGGCGGGCTACACCTTC
CDR3: CASSLGGGPAAGYTF

J: TRBJ2-5
D: -
V: TRBV12-2
size: -
DNA: TGTGCAAGATTAAGTCGCTTAGAGTCAGCCCAGCGGGGGGAGACCCAGTACTTC
CDR3: CARLSRLESAQRGETQYF

J: TRBJ2-5
D: TRBD1
V: TRBV2
size: -
DNA: TGTGCCAGCAGTGAACAACAGGGGCAAGAGACCCAGTACTTC
CDR3: CASSEQQGQETQYF

J: TRBJ2-3
D: -
V: TRBV5-1
size: -
DNA: TGCGCCAGCAGCTTGTTGCAGATGAACACAGATACGCAGTATTTT
CDR3: CASSLLQMNTDTQYF

J: TRBJ1-2
D: -
V: TRBV6-5
size: -
DNA: TGTGCCAGCAGTCGGGACATAGCTAACTATGGCTACACCTTC
CDR3: CASSRDIANYGYTF

J: TRBJ2-1
D: TRBD2
V: TRBV7-6
size: -
DNA: TGTGCCAGCAGCCCAGCGGGGGGGACTTGCAATGAGCAGTTCTTC
CDR3: CASSPAGGTCNEQFF

J: TRBJ1-6
D: TRBD1
V: TRBV6-5
size: -
DNA: TGTGCCAGCAGGGCCCGGACAGGCTCACCCCTCCACTTT
CDR3: CASRARTGSPLHF

J: TRBJ1-5
D: TRBD1
V: TRBV6-5
size: -
DNA: TGTGCCAGCAAACCAAGGGGGCATGACAATCAGCCCCAGCATTTT
CDR3: CASKPRGHDNQPQHF

J: TRBJ2-1
D: TRBD2
V: TRBV27
size: once
DNA: TGTGCCAGCAGTCCTACTAGCGGCAGGAATGAGCAGTTCTTC
CDR3: CASSPTSGRNEQFF

J: TRBJ2-7
D: TRBD1
V: TRBV27
size: -
DNA: TGTGCCAGCCATTCGGCGGGACAGGGAACCTACGAGCAGTACTTC
CDR3: CASHSAGQGTYEQYF

J: TRBJ2-5
D: TRBD1
V: TRBV7-2
size: once
DNA: TGTGCCAGCAGCCACACGATCTACAGGGGACAAGGGGGAGAGACCCAGTACTTC
CDR3: CASSHTIYRGQGGETQYF

J: TRBJ2-7
D: TRBD2
V: TRBV7-2
size: -
DNA: TGTGCCAGCAGCTTAGTAATTGTGCCAGCGGGGGGTGAGCAGTACTTC
CDR3: CASSLVIVPAGGEQYF

J: TRBJ2-5
D: TRBD2
V: TRBV7-9
size: few
DNA: TGTGCCAGCAGCTTAGCGTCAGCGGGGGGGCCGGAGACCCAGTACTTC
CDR3: CASSLASAGGPETQYF